This T cell receptor (beta chain) was sequenced in a study of blood T cells in healthy people across ages. Whole-study context: Template switching picked up about one barcoded beta molecule for each two T cells. General observations from the study: Total diversity from one million sequenced T cells was likely underestimated.

Details on this clonotype: Its antigen is undetermined. One end of the junction fails to match germline, which may point to a read error.

There are 15 residues in the CDR3. Germline CDR1 and CDR2: MNHNY and SVGAGI (reference sequence). Through a sample-barcoded 5' primer and a J-beta primer mix, a second PCR was run for roughly 7 to 12 cycles. One entry per CDR3 protein results from TCRdb running MiXCR on the 5' RACE reads. The sample includes about 780,000 distinct CDR3 sequences, around a quarter of them seen just once. This sample was shared with a second study, whose subject was T cells of mothers and their children. That investigation notes: RNA that had been extracted went wholly into cDNA synthesis, at about 1.5 ug per 15 ul.

This clonotype was sampled from a boy younger than 18 in good health. The material sequenced was blood. The rearrangement uses TRBV6-6 and TRBJ1-1; the D gene is possibly TRBD1 (5 bases). The CDR3 DNA follows: TGTGCCAGCAGTTACTCGGGGCGAATGAACACTGAAGCCTTCTTT. Translation gives CASSYSGRMNTEAFF.